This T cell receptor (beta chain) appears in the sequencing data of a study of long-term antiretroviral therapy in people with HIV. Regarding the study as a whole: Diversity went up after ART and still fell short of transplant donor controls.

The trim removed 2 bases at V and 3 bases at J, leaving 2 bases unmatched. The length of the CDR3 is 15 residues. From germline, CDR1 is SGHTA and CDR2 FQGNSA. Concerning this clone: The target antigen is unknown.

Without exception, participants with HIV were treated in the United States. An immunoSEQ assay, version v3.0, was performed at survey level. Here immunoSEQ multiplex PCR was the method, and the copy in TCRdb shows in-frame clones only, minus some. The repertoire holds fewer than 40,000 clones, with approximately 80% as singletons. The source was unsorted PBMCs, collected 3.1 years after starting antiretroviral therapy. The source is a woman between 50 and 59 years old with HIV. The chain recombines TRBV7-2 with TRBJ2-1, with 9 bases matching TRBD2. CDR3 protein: CASSLFSGGYNEQFF. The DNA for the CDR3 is TGTGCCAGCAGCTTATTTAGCGGGGGCTACAATGAGCAGTTCTTC.